This TCR beta chain was sequenced during a study of vaccination effects on CD4 cells after COVID-19. Whole-study results and caveats: After vaccination, at late timepoints, clones induced by infection and by vaccine contracted markedly.

The method was immunoSEQ multiplex PCR; TCRdb's version includes in-frame clones alone and lacks a portion of them. This repertoire shows around 45,000 clones, around 77% found once; its top ten account for 11%. This clone turned up a few times. Its specificity is unknown. After expansion with viral peptide pools in the ViraFEST assay, antigen-specific CD4+ T cells were sequenced. After about 10 days in culture, the CD4+ T cells were isolated. Nucleocapsid antibody tests were negative, and the vaccine recipients had no prior SARS-CoV-2 infection. The germline gives CDR1 KGHSH, CDR2 LQKENI. Trimming shortened V by 5 bases and J by 2 bases, and 30 bases separated the two germline ends. The CDR3 extends over 20 amino acids.

The sample in question was CD4+ T cells from PBMCs cultured with SARS-CoV-2 spike peptides, obtained before COVID-19 vaccination. The receptor comes from a human donor who received a COVID-19 vaccine. The chain combines TRBV18 with TRBJ1-1, with a weak D call TRBD1 (5 bases). CDR3 in DNA: TGTGCCAGCTCAACTCACGCACCCGGGACGGTCCTTGGGGTTAACACTGAAGCTTTCTTT. Protein product: CASSTHAPGTVLGVNTEAFF.